This note documents a single T cell receptor beta chain sequence. This entry is derived from a study of T cell changes during pregnancy in multiple sclerosis. The repertoire was sequenced with immunoSEQ multiplex PCR; TCRdb's copy has only in-frame clones and lacks some. The sample has about 40,000 clones, approximately 90% seen once; the top ten hold over 0.55%. The length of the CDR3 is 14 residues. Per germline, CDR1 SGHRS and CDR2 YFSETQ. J gave up 5 bases and V 0 bases, and 3 bases lay outside the gene matches. The material was CD4+ T cells from peripheral blood mononuclear cells, obtained before pregnancy. This receptor was taken from a female donor with multiple sclerosis, enrolled in a pregnancy study. The rearrangement links TRBV5-1 to TRBJ1-1, with 8 bases fitting TRBD1. This CDR3 reads CASSLVDRATEAFF. CDR3 sequence (DNA): TGCGCCAGCAGCTTGGTGGACAGGGCGACTGAAGCTTTCTTT.